The 25 T cell receptor beta chains given below trace back to one sample, sequenced in a study of cytomegalovirus exposure and HLA in healthy donors. The data were produced by immunoSEQ multiplex PCR, yet TCRdb's version contains in-frame clones alone and is incomplete. The repertoire has about 98,000 clones, about 88% of them found once; the top ten carry around 6%. Sequencing used PBMCs. The source of these receptors is a man aged 18 to 35 in good health and CMV-seropositive.

The chain uses TRBV14 and TRBJ2-7, with 9 bases lining up with TRBD1. Germline loops: CDR1 SGHDN, CDR2 FVKESK. With V trimmed by 4 bases and J by 0 bases, 10 bases remained unmatched. The CDR3 is made up of 17 amino acids. The CDR3 DNA reads TGTGCCAGCAGCCCCCCGGGACAGGGAATGAGCTCCTACGAGCAGTACTTC. Its translation: CASSPPGQGMSSYEQYF.

The chain carries TRBV5-1 and TRBJ2-7; 10 nucleotides line up with TRBD1. The ends lost 5 bases at V and 2 bases at J; junction bases unmatched: 4. Per germline, CDR1 SGHRS and CDR2 YFSETQ. The CDR3 spans 14 residues. The CDR3 nucleotides read TGCGCCAGCAGACCGGGACAGGGGACCTACGAGCAGTACTTC. It yields the protein CASRPGQGTYEQYF.

The rearrangement joins TRBV11-2 to TRBJ1-6; D remains ambiguous. This CDR3 comprises 13 residues. V was shortened by 4 bases and J by 7 bases, with 8 bases between the two germline ends. Germline CDR1 SGHAT, CDR2 FQNNGV. Here the CDR3 reads CASSSTENSPLHF. The DNA for the CDR3 is TGTGCCAGCAGCTCTACAGAAAATTCACCCCTCCACTTT.

The V call is TRBV29-1, the J call TRBJ2-1; 7 bases map to TRBD2. The germline V gene has CDR1 SQVTM and CDR2 ANQGSEA. This CDR3 has 14 residues. The V segment lost 0 bases and the J segment 5 bases; nucleotides outside the gene matches: 4. CDR3 sequence: CSVEEDLADNEQFF. DNA for the CDR3: TGCAGCGTTGAAGAAGATCTAGCGGACAATGAGCAGTTCTTC.

This clone has only one observation. This chain links TRBV29-1 with TRBJ1-2, with TRBD1 matching 8 bases. With 3 bases clipped from V and 2 bases from J, the junction kept 8 bases outside the gene matches. Germline V CDR1 and CDR2: SQVTM, ANQGSEA. CDR3 size: 15 residues. The CDR3 region is CSVESEGQANYGYTF. The CDR3 nucleotides read TGCAGCGTTGAGAGTGAGGGACAGGCGAACTATGGCTACACCTTC.

This rearrangement joins TRBV5-6 to TRBJ2-7; unclear D gene. The length of the CDR3 is 14 residues. V lost 0 bases and J lost 5, with 12 bases in between. CDR1 and CDR2 (germline): SGHDT, YYEEEE. The CDR3 here is CASSLAGSAHEQYF. DNA of the CDR3: TGTGCCAGCAGCTTGGCAGGCTCGGCCCACGAGCAGTACTTC.

V and J are TRBV4-3 and TRBJ2-7, with 7 bases identical to TRBD2. Germline CDR1 and CDR2: LGHNA and YSLEER. V shed 0 bases and J 4 bases; nucleotides not matched to a gene: 12. The CDR3 runs 17 residues. This CDR3 reads CASSQDSGSSGFYEQYF. The CDR3 region has the DNA TGCGCCAGCAGCCAAGATTCTGGGTCTAGCGGCTTTTACGAGCAGTACTTC.

V and J are TRBV18 and TRBJ2-7; 7 positions match TRBD1. The trim removed 4 bases at V and 2 bases at J, leaving 5 bases unmatched. The CDR3 runs to 14 residues. Germline values: CDR1 KGHSH, CDR2 LQKENI. The CDR3 DNA sequence: TGTGCCAGCTCACTAACCGGGACAGCCTACGAGCAGTACTTC. This gives the protein CASSLTGTAYEQYF.

The chain employs TRBV5-1 and TRBJ2-1, with 7 positions matching TRBD2. V gave up 0 bases and J gave up 5 bases; unmatched junction bases: 5. Germline CDR1 SGHRS, CDR2 YFSETQ. This CDR3 is 15 amino acids long. DNA for the CDR3: TGCGCCAGCAGCTTGGTTTATCGGGGGGACAATGAGCAGTTCTTC. Protein: CASSLVYRGDNEQFF.

V usage is TRBV29-1 and J usage is TRBJ1-1, with D possibly being TRBD1 (5 bases). With 8 bases removed from V and 1 base from J, the gap between germline ends came to 14 bases. The CDR3 runs to 13 residues. CDR1 is SQVTM and CDR2 is ANQGSEA in the germline V gene. The CDR3 nucleotides read TGCAGCACCGGAGTGGGGCAGAACACTGAAGCTTTCTTT. Translated, it gives CSTGVGQNTEAFF.

The chain employs TRBV5-1 and TRBJ2-1; 8 nucleotides agree with TRBD1. The trim removed 0 bases at V and 10 bases at J, leaving 6 bases unmatched. CDR1 and CDR2 from the germline V gene are SGHRS and YFSETQ. The CDR3 length is 14 residues. The CDR3 nucleotides read TGCGCCAGCAGCTTGGGGACAGGGTTGGGGGAGCAGTTCTTC. Amino acid sequence: CASSLGTGLGEQFF.

The J gene is TRBJ1-1, the V gene TRBV5-4; D is uncertain. This CDR3 has 12 amino acids. Germline assignment: CDR1 SGHNT and CDR2 YYREEE (reference sequence). The V end lost 6 bases, the J end lost 5 bases, and 11 bases lay between the germline ends. The CDR3 loop is CASTADLTEAFF. The CDR3 DNA reads as TGTGCCAGCACTGCTGACTTAACTGAAGCTTTCTTT.

The rearrangement links TRBV5-1 to TRBJ2-2, with 7 bases identical to TRBD1. J lost 0 bases, V lost 5 bases, and 4 bases had no gene match. From germline, CDR1 is SGHRS and CDR2 YFSETQ. The CDR3 covers 15 residues. The CDR3, as DNA: TGCGCCAGCAGGAAGACAGGGTCGAACACCGGGGAGCTGTTTTTT. Its translation is CASRKTGSNTGELFF. Filled out from reference TRBV5-1 and TRBJ2-2, the complete variable domain reads KAGVTQTPRYLIKTRGQQVTLSCSPISGHRSVSWYQQTPGQGLQFLFEYFSETQRNKGNFPGRFSGRQFSNSRSEMNVSTLELGDSALYLCASRKTGSNTGELFFGEGSRLTVL.

V and J are TRBV7-2 and TRBJ2-1; TRBD2 matches at 10 bases. The CDR3 runs 16 residues. Germline CDR1 SGHTA, CDR2 FQGNSA. With V trimmed by 5 bases and J by 8 bases, 12 bases remained unmatched. The CDR3 protein is CASSQQLAGFMDEQFF. In DNA, the CDR3 is TGTGCCAGCAGCCAACAACTAGCGGGGTTTATGGATGAGCAGTTCTTC. Filled out from reference TRBV7-2 and TRBJ2-1, the complete variable domain reads GAGVSQSPSNKVTEKGKDVELRCDPISGHTALYWYRQSLGQGLEFLIYFQGNSAPDKSGLPSDRFSAERTGGSVSTLTIQRTQQEDSAVYLCASSQQLAGFMDEQFFGPGTRLTVL.

This clone was picked up one time. Compared with germline, one end of the junction differs, possibly owing to a read error. The DNA for the CDR3 is TGTGCCAGCAGCTTTCCAACCGGGACACGGATTTTT. Protein: CASSFPTGTRIF. The J gene is TRBJ1-5, the V gene TRBV7-9, with D perhaps matching TRBD1 (6 bases). The CDR3 loop spans 12 amino acids. Germline CDR1 and CDR2: SEHNR and FQNEAQ (reference sequence).

The V gene is TRBV9, the J gene TRBJ2-2, with D maybe TRBD1 (6 bases). Germline values: CDR1 SGDLS, CDR2 YYNGEE. The length of the CDR3 is 14 residues. Trimming took off 1 base at V and 5 bases at J, with 9 bases between the two ends. The DNA for the CDR3 is TGTGCCAGCAGCGTACAGGGACAAACCGGGGAGCTGTTTTTT. This gives the protein CASSVQGQTGELFF.

Here the CDR3 DNA reads TGTGCCAGCAGCAAAGCGAAACAGGGGGACTACTCCTACGAGCAGTACTTC. This sequence encodes CASSKAKQGDYSYEQYF. The rearrangement joins TRBV21-1 to TRBJ2-7; TRBD1, the table's D call, was not compared with the DNA. TRBV21-1 is marked as a pseudogene. This CDR3 is built from 17 residues.

The gene calls are TRBV5-6 and TRBJ2-5, with D tentatively TRBD2 (7 bases). Trimming stripped 2 bases from V and 5 bases from J, with 16 bases between. The CDR3 is 15 amino acids. Germline V gene sequence: CDR1 SGHDT, CDR2 YYEEEE. DNA for the CDR3: TGTGCCAGCAGCTTATTACGGGGGGCGGGGGAGACCCAGTACTTC. This gives the protein CASSLLRGAGETQYF. Using reference TRBV5-6 and TRBJ2-5 for the parts outside the CDR3, the full variable domain is DAGVTQSPTHLIKTRGQQVTLRCSPKSGHDTVSWYQQALGQGPQFIFQYYEEEERQRGNFPDRFSGHQFPNYSSELNVNALLLGDSALYLCASSLLRGAGETQYFGPGTRLLVL.

This clone has a handful of counts. This chain uses TRBV19 with TRBJ2-1; 9 nucleotides agree with TRBD1. The length of the CDR3 is 14 residues. Germline V gene data show CDR1 as LNHDA and CDR2 as SQIVND (reference sequence). With V trimmed by 8 bases and J by 7 bases, 9 bases remained unmatched. The CDR3 nucleotides are TGTGCCAGTCGCCCCGGGACAGGGTGGAATGAGCAGTTCTTC. It encodes CASRPGTGWNEQFF.

This chain uses TRBV7-9 with TRBJ2-7; TRBD2 aligns across 7 bases. This CDR3 has 15 residues. Unmatched junction bases numbered 7, after V lost 1 base and J lost 4 bases. Per the germline V gene, CDR1 is SEHNR and CDR2 is FQNEAQ (reference sequence). The CDR3 DNA follows: TGTGCCAGCAGCTTAGAACTCCCTAGCGGTTACGAGCAGTACTTC. It yields the protein CASSLELPSGYEQYF.

This chain connects TRBV5-1 to TRBJ2-7; 9 bases are shared with TRBD1. The V gene end was trimmed by 0 bases and the J gene end by 6 bases; junction bases not matched to a gene: 10. This CDR3 comprises 16 residues. Germline V gene lookup returns CDR1 SGHRS and CDR2 YFSETQ. The CDR3 region is CASSLEGTGTRREQYF. As DNA, the CDR3 is TGCGCCAGCAGCTTGGAAGGGACAGGGACCCGGCGCGAGCAGTACTTC.

This clone was seen a single time. The genes are TRBV12-5 and TRBJ2-1, with D maybe TRBD1 (6 bases). V gave up 3 bases and J gave up 4 bases, with 16 bases separating them. Germline CDR1 is LGHNT and CDR2 is FRNRAP. The CDR3 runs 16 residues. CDR3 nucleotide sequence: TGTGCTAGTGGTTTTGGCTTCGGGACAAATTACAATGAGCAGTTCTTC. Protein product: CASGFGFGTNYNEQFF.

V is TRBV11-2 and J is TRBJ1-2, with 10 bases matching TRBD1. V lost 5 bases and J lost 4; bases outside the gene matches: 4. The germline CDR1 and CDR2 sequences are SGHAT and FQNNGV. This CDR3 has 14 residues. CDR3 region: CASSHRQGAYGYTF. CDR3 bases: TGTGCCAGCAGCCACCGACAGGGGGCCTATGGCTACACCTTC.

A single count supports this clone. Written as DNA, the CDR3 is TGCGCCAGCAGCTCCCAGGGTCCCCACAATGAGCAGTTCTTC. The encoded protein is CASSSQGPHNEQFF. The chain combines TRBV5-1 with TRBJ2-1; D perhaps matches TRBD1 (5 bases). Per the germline V gene, CDR1 is SGHRS and CDR2 is YFSETQ. The V end lost 3 bases, the J end lost 5 bases, and 12 bases lay between the germline ends. The CDR3 sequence is 14 residues long.

The chain combines TRBV4-1 with TRBJ2-7; 11 bases fit TRBD2. J gave up 2 bases and V 5 bases, and 5 bases lay outside the gene matches. The CDR3 loop spans 15 amino acids. The V gene's germline CDR1 is MGHRA and CDR2 YSYEKL. In DNA, the CDR3 is TGCGCCAGCAGCGCGGGACTAGCGGTTACCTACGAGCAGTACTTC. Protein sequence: CASSAGLAVTYEQYF.